Here is one TCR beta chain with its context. Its specificity is unknown. CDR3 length equals 16 residues. V lost 1 base and J lost 2, with 12 bases in between. CDR1 is SGHVS and CDR2 is FQNEAQ in the germline V gene. Assay: immunoSEQ multiplex PCR; the TCRdb copy retains only in-frame clones and omits some. The profile covers around 160,000 clones, with approximately 90% appearing a single time and 2.5% to 3.5% taken by the ten largest. The data originate from a study of cytomegalovirus exposure and HLA in healthy donors. Notes on the study in general: There were 150 to 200 TCR beta chains listed as cytomegalovirus-associated. A subsequent analysis found that TCR clusters from the first cohort also tended to co-occur in the roughly 120 validation repertoires, with about 94% of cluster scores above 0. As was reported, the classifier diagnosed cytomegalovirus status with high specificity and sensitivity. In vitro, a few CMV-associated chains proved specific for CMV antigens.

This receptor was obtained from a young man in good health and CMV-seronegative. V usage is TRBV7-8 and J usage is TRBJ1-3; D perhaps matches TRBD1 (5 bases). The sequencing input was PBMCs. This chain's CDR3 is CASSLVRSDTGNTIYF. As DNA, the CDR3 is TGTGCCAGCAGCTTAGTTAGGTCGGACACTGGAAACACCATATATTTT.